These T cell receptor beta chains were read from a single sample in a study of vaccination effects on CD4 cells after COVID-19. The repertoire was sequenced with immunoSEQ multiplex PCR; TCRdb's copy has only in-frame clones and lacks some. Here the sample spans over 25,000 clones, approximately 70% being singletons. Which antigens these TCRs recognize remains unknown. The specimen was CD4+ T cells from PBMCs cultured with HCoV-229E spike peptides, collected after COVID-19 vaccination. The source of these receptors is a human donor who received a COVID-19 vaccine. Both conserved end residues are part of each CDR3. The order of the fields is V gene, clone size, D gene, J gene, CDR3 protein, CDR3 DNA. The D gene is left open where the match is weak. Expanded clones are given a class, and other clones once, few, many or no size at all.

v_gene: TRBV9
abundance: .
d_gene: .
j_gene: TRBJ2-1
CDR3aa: CASSVATGGLYNEQFF
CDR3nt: TGTGCCAGCAGCGTAGCGACTGGAGGACTTTACAATGAGCAGTTCTTC

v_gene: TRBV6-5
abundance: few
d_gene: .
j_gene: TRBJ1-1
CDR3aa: CASGYRDTEAFF
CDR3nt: TGTGCCAGCGGTTATCGGGACACTGAAGCTTTCTTT

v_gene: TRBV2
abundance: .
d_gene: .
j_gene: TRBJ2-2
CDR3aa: CASSGQGYNTGELFF
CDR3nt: TGTGCCAGCAGTGGCCAGGGGTATAACACCGGGGAGCTGTTTTTT

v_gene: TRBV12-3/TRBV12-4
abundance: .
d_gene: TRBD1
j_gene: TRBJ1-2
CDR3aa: CASGTGTHYGYTF
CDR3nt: TGTGCCAGCGGGACAGGGACCCACTATGGCTACACCTTC

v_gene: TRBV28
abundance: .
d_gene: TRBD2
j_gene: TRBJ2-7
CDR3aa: CASAGGSSYEQYF
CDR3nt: TGTGCCAGCGCGGGGGGTAGTTCCTACGAGCAGTACTTC

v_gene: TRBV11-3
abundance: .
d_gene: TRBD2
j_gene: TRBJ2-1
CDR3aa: CASSSGLAAYNEQFF
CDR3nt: TGTGCCAGCAGCTCCGGACTAGCGGCATACAATGAGCAGTTCTTC

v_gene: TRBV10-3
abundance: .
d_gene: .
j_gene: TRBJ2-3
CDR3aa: CAISGGTDTQYF
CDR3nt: TGTGCCATCAGTGGAGGCACAGATACGCAGTATTTT

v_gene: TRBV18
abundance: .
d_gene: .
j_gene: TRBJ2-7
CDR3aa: CASSPDLGEQYF
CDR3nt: TGTGCCAGCTCACCAGACCTAGGGGAGCAGTACTTC

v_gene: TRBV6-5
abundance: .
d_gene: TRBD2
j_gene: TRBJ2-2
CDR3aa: CAIRAGGTTGELFF
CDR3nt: TGTGCCATTCGAGCGGGAGGGACCACCGGGGAGCTGTTTTTT

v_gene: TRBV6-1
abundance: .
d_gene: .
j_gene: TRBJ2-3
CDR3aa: CASSDIVDTQYF
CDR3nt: TGTGCCAGCAGTGACATTGTGGATACGCAGTATTTT

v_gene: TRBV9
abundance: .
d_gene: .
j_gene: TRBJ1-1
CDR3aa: CASSVRQTLNTEAFF
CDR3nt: TGTGCCAGCAGCGTACGGCAAACATTGAACACTGAAGCTTTCTTT

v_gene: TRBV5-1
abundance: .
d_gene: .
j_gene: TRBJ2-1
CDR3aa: CASSSATGGEEQFF
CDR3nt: TGCGCCAGCAGCTCAGCTACAGGGGGGGAAGAGCAGTTCTTC

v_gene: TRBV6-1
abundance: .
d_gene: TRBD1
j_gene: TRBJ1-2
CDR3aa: CASSVPTGGEGYGYTF
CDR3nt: TGTGCCAGCAGTGTCCCGACAGGGGGCGAGGGCTATGGCTACACCTTC

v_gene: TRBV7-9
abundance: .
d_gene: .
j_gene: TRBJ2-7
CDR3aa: CASSFRERGAGEQYF
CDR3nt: TGTGCCAGCAGCTTTCGGGAGAGGGGAGCCGGCGAGCAGTACTTC

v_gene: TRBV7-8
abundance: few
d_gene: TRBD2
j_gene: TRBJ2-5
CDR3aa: CASSLGTSGSSETQYF
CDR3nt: TGTGCCAGCAGCTTAGGGACTAGCGGGAGCTCTGAGACCCAGTACTTC

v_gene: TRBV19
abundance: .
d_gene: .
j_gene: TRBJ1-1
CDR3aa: CASSILDGSTEAFF
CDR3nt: TGTGCCAGTAGTATTCTGGACGGAAGCACTGAAGCTTTCTTT

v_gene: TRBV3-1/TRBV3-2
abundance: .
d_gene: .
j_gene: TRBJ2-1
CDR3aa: CASSQYAYEQFF
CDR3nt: TGTGCCAGCAGCCAATACGCATATGAGCAGTTCTTC

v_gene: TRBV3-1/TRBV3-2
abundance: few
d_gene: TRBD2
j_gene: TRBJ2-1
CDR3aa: CASSHPGLAGYFSYNEQFF
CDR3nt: TGTGCCAGCAGCCATCCGGGACTAGCGGGGTATTTCTCCTACAATGAGCAGTTCTTC

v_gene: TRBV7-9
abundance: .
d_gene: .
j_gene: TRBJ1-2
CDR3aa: CASSTLTVNYGYTF
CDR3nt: TGTGCCAGCAGCACCCTGACAGTAAACTATGGCTACACCTTC

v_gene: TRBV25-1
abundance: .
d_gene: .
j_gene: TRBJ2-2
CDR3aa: CASKRGTGELFF
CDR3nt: TGTGCCAGCAAGAGGGGAACCGGGGAGCTGTTTTTT

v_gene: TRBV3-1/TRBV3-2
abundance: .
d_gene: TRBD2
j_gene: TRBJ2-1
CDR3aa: CASSQRTSGFNEQFF
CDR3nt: TGTGCCAGCAGCCAGAGGACTAGCGGGTTCAATGAGCAGTTCTTC

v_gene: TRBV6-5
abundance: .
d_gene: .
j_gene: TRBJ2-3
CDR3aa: CASSYPGMTTQYF
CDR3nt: TGTGCCAGCAGTTACCCCGGGATGACTACGCAGTATTTT

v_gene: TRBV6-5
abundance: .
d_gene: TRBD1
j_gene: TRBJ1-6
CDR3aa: CASSYRPTGGDSPLHF
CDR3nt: TGTGCCAGCAGTTACCGCCCGACAGGGGGCGATTCACCCCTCCACTTT

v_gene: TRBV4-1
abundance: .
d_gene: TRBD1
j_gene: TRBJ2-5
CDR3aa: CASSGQGYRETQYF
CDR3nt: TGCGCCAGCAGCGGACAGGGGTACCGAGAGACCCAGTACTTC

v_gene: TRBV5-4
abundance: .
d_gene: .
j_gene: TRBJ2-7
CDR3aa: CASSTPYEQYF
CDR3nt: TGTGCCAGCAGCACCCCCTACGAGCAGTACTTC

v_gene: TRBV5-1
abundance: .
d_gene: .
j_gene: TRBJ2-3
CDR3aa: CASSLPGETDTQYF
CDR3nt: TGCGCCAGCAGCTTGCCAGGGGAAACAGATACGCAGTATTTT

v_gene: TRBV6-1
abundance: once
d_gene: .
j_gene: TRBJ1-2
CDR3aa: CASSEGQPAYGYTF
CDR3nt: TGTGCCAGCAGTGAAGGCCAGCCCGCTTATGGCTACACCTTC

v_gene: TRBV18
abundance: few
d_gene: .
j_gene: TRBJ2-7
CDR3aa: CASSAGGKVGYEQYF
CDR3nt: TGTGCCAGCTCTGCCGGGGGAAAAGTCGGCTACGAGCAGTACTTC

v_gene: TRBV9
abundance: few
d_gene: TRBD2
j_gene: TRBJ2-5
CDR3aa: CASSVTSGGETQYF
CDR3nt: TGTGCCAGCAGCGTAACTAGCGGGGGAGAGACCCAGTACTTC

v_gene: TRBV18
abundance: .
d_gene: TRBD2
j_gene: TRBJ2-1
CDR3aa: CASSQRWLAGVLSEQFF
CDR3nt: TGTGCCAGCTCCCAACGGTGGCTAGCGGGGGTGCTAAGTGAGCAGTTCTTC

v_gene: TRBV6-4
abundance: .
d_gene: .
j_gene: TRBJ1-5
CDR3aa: CASGQDSNQPQHF
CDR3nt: TGTGCCAGTGGGCAAGATAGCAATCAGCCCCAGCATTTT

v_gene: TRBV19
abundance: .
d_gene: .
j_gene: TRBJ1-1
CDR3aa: CASSIYMNTEAFF
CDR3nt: TGTGCCAGTAGTATATACATGAACACTGAAGCTTTCTTT

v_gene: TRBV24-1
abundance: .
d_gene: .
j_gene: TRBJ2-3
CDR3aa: CATSDPSGVRGGITDTQYF
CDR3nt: TGTGCCACCAGTGACCCCTCGGGAGTTAGAGGGGGCATTACAGATACGCAGTATTTT

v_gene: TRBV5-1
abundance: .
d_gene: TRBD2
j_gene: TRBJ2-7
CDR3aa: CASSLGLAGFRVNEQYF
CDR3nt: TGCGCCAGCAGCTTGGGGCTAGCGGGATTCAGGGTCAACGAGCAGTACTTC

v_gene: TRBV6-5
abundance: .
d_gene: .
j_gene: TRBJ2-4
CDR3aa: CASRTGAKNIQYF
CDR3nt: TGTGCCAGCAGAACAGGAGCCAAAAACATTCAGTACTTC

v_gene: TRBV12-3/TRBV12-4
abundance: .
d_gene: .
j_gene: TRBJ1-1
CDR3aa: CASSRPGGTEAFF
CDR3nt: TGTGCCAGCAGCCGCCCCGGAGGCACTGAAGCTTTCTTT

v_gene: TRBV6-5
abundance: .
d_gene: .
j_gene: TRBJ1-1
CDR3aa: CASSYSSTGSTEAFF
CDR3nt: TGTGCCAGCAGTTACTCGAGTACTGGATCTACTGAAGCTTTCTTT

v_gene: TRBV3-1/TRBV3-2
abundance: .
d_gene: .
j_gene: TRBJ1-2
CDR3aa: CASSQGGTGKTYYGYTF
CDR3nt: TGTGCCAGCAGCCAAGGCGGAACGGGGAAAACTTACTATGGCTACACCTTC

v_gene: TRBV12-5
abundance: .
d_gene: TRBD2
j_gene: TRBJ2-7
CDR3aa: CASGLVGGGLAGVSSYEQYF
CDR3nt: TGTGCTAGTGGTTTGGTTGGAGGGGGACTAGCGGGAGTTTCGTCCTACGAGCAGTACTTC

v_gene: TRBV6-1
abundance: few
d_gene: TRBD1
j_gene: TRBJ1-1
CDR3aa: CASSGAGTGENTEAFF
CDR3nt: TGTGCCAGCAGTGGTGCCGGGACAGGGGAGAACACTGAAGCTTTCTTT

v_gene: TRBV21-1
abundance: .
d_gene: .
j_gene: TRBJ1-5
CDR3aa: CASSKNATGGIYSNQPQHF
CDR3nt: TGTGCCAGCAGCAAAAACGCGACAGGGGGTATCTATAGCAATCAGCCCCAGCATTTT

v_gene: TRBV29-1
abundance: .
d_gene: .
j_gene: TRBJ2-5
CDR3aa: CSGSDLSGGETQYF
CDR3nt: TGCAGCGGATCAGACCTATCAGGGGGGGAGACCCAGTACTTC

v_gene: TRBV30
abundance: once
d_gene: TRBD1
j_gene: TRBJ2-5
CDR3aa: CAWGQGAETQYF
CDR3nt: TGTGCCTGGGGACAGGGGGCAGAGACCCAGTACTTC

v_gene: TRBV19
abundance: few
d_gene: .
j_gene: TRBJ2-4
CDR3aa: CASSIPLLAKNIQYF
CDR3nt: TGTGCCAGTAGTATCCCGTTACTAGCCAAAAACATTCAGTACTTC

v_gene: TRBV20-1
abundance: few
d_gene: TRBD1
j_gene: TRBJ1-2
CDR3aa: CSASPPEAGGSGGYTF
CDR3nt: TGCAGTGCTAGTCCCCCCGAGGCAGGGGGGTCAGGCGGCTACACCTTC

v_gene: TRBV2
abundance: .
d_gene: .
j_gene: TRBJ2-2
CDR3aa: CASSEYTGFSGELFF
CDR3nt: TGTGCCAGCAGTGAATATACAGGGTTCTCCGGGGAGCTGTTTTTT

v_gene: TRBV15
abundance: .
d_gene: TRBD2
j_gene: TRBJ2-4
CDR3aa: CATSSEITSGENIQYF
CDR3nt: TGTGCCACCAGCAGCGAAATAACTAGCGGGGAAAACATTCAGTACTTC

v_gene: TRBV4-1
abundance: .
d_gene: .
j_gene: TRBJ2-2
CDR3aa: CASSHSGTGVREGRAGELFF
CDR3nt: TGCGCCAGCAGCCACTCCGGGACAGGGGTGCGGGAGGGCCGCGCCGGGGAGCTGTTTTTT

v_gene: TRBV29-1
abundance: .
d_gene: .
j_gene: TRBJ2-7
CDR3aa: CSVEHSTYEQYF
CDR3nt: TGCAGCGTTGAACACAGTACCTACGAGCAGTACTTC

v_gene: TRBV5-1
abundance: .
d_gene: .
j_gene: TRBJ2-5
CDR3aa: CASSARTQETQYF
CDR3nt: TGCGCCAGCAGCGCCCGTACACAAGAGACCCAGTACTTC

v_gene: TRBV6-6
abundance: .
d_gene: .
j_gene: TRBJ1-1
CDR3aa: CASRAGDLKAFF
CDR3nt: TGTGCCAGCAGGGCAGGGGACCTGAAAGCTTTCTTT

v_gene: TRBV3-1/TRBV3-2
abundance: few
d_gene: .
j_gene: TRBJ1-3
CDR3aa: CASSQWIDGNTIYF
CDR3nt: TGTGCCAGCAGCCAATGGATAGACGGAAACACCATATATTTT

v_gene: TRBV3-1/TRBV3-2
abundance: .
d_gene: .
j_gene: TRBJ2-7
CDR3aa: CASSQVGEQYF
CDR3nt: TGTGCCAGCAGCCAAGTTGGCGAGCAGTACTTC

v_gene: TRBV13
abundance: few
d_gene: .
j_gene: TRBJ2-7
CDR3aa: CASSLVVGLGSVGEQYF
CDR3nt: TGTGCCAGCAGCTTAGTTGTCGGGCTTGGTAGCGTGGGTGAGCAGTACTTC